The rows below give T cell receptor beta chains drawn from one sample of a study of CD8 T cells in ankylosing spondylitis. TCRdb reprocessed the 5' RACE reads via MiXCR and lists one record per CDR3 protein. The table has approximately 540,000 distinct CDR3 sequences, about 13% seen once. The source material was blood, either unsorted or a sorted T cell fraction (not recorded which). These receptors were obtained from a male donor with ankylosing spondylitis. Both conserved end residues are part of each CDR3. The order of the fields is CDR3 DNA, CDR3 protein, D gene, J gene, V gene, clone size. D genes are given only for firm matches. Clone size is shown for a subset of rows, as once, few, many or a class of expanded clone.

CDR3nt: TGTGCCAGCAGTCCAGGGATGGGGTATGGCTACACCTTC; CDR3aa: CASSPGMGYGYTF; d_gene: -; j_gene: TRBJ1-2; v_gene: TRBV12-3/TRBV12-4; abundance: -
CDR3nt: TGCAGTGCTAGAGATAGGGGGGGCAGGTGGGATGAGCAGTTCTTC; CDR3aa: CSARDRGGRWDEQFF; d_gene: -; j_gene: TRBJ2-1; v_gene: TRBV20-1; abundance: few
CDR3nt: TGTGCCAGCAATGTAGTTTCGACCTCTGGAAACACCATATATTTT; CDR3aa: CASNVVSTSGNTIYF; d_gene: -; j_gene: TRBJ1-3; v_gene: TRBV6-1; abundance: -
CDR3nt: TGTGCCAGCAGCGATTCTGAGACAGATACGCAGTATTTT; CDR3aa: CASSDSETDTQYF; d_gene: -; j_gene: TRBJ2-3; v_gene: TRBV7-9; abundance: few
CDR3nt: TGTGCCACCAGGAAGGGGCCGAACACTGAAGCTTTCTTT; CDR3aa: CATRKGPNTEAFF; d_gene: -; j_gene: TRBJ1-1; v_gene: TRBV15; abundance: -
CDR3nt: TGCGCCAGCAGCTGGGACGTCGAGACCCAGTACTTC; CDR3aa: CASSWDVETQYF; d_gene: -; j_gene: TRBJ2-5; v_gene: TRBV5-1; abundance: -
CDR3nt: TGTGCCACCAGTGACCCGGGGACAAGTAAGGGCTACACCTTC; CDR3aa: CATSDPGTSKGYTF; d_gene: -; j_gene: TRBJ1-2; v_gene: TRBV24-1; abundance: -
CDR3nt: TGTGCCAGCGGTCTATATGGCTACACCTTC; CDR3aa: CASGLYGYTF; d_gene: -; j_gene: TRBJ1-2; v_gene: TRBV6-6; abundance: few
CDR3nt: TGCGCCAGCCACCGGGACGGGGATTATGGCTACACCTTC; CDR3aa: CASHRDGDYGYTF; d_gene: -; j_gene: TRBJ1-2; v_gene: TRBV5-1; abundance: many
CDR3nt: TGTGCCAGCAGCCAAAAATCAAGCGGGGAGCGGGTAGATACGCAGTATTTT; CDR3aa: CASSQKSSGERVDTQYF; d_gene: TRBD2; j_gene: TRBJ2-3; v_gene: TRBV4-2; abundance: -
CDR3nt: TGCGCCAGCAGCTTACCAGGGTTGACCTACGAGCAGTACTTC; CDR3aa: CASSLPGLTYEQYF; d_gene: -; j_gene: TRBJ2-7; v_gene: TRBV5-1; abundance: few
CDR3nt: TGTGCCAGCGATGGGGGGCAGGATAATTATGGCTACACCTTC; CDR3aa: CASDGGQDNYGYTF; d_gene: -; j_gene: TRBJ1-2; v_gene: TRBV12-3/TRBV12-4; abundance: -
CDR3nt: TGTGCCAGGGGACTAGCCTACAATGAGCAGTTCTTC; CDR3aa: CARGLAYNEQFF; d_gene: TRBD2; j_gene: TRBJ2-1; v_gene: TRBV2; abundance: few
CDR3nt: TGTGCCAGCAGTCCCGGAGGGGGATCACCCTATGGCTACACCTTC; CDR3aa: CASSPGGGSPYGYTF; d_gene: -; j_gene: TRBJ1-2; v_gene: TRBV6-1; abundance: -
CDR3nt: TGTGCCAGCAGCCCCTCAACAGATTATGGCTACACCTTC; CDR3aa: CASSPSTDYGYTF; d_gene: -; j_gene: TRBJ1-2; v_gene: TRBV11-2; abundance: few
CDR3nt: TGTGCCAGCAGCTTATACGACCTGATGAATGGTTCACCCCTCCACTTT; CDR3aa: CASSLYDLMNGSPLHF; d_gene: -; j_gene: TRBJ1-6; v_gene: TRBV7-2; abundance: -
CDR3nt: TGTGCCAGCAGCTTAATGGGGGCGAGCAATCAGCCCCAGCATTTT; CDR3aa: CASSLMGASNQPQHF; d_gene: -; j_gene: TRBJ1-5; v_gene: TRBV12-3/TRBV12-4; abundance: -
CDR3nt: TGCAGTGCTAGAGGAGGGGATTGGGAGCAGTTCTTC; CDR3aa: CSARGGDWEQFF; d_gene: -; j_gene: TRBJ2-1; v_gene: TRBV20-1; abundance: many
CDR3nt: TGCGCCAGCAGCTTGACTAGCGGGAAGTCCGAGCAGTACTTC; CDR3aa: CASSLTSGKSEQYF; d_gene: TRBD2; j_gene: TRBJ2-7; v_gene: TRBV5-1; abundance: -
CDR3nt: TGTGCCAGCAGCCAAGGGCGGGGACAGGGGGGAGCCAACGTCCTGACTTTC; CDR3aa: CASSQGRGQGGANVLTF; d_gene: TRBD1; j_gene: TRBJ2-6; v_gene: TRBV4-2; abundance: many
CDR3nt: TGTGCCAGCAGTCCCCTCCATTACAATGAGCAGTTCTTC; CDR3aa: CASSPLHYNEQFF; d_gene: -; j_gene: TRBJ2-1; v_gene: TRBV27; abundance: -
CDR3nt: TGTGCCAGCAGGCTAGCGGGAGGGCCTCCGGAGCAGTTCTTC; CDR3aa: CASRLAGGPPEQFF; d_gene: TRBD2; j_gene: TRBJ2-1; v_gene: TRBV12-3/TRBV12-4; abundance: many
CDR3nt: TGTGCCAGCAGCCTACTAGCGGGAGAGGGCACAGATACGCAGTATTTT; CDR3aa: CASSLLAGEGTDTQYF; d_gene: TRBD2; j_gene: TRBJ2-3; v_gene: TRBV2; abundance: few
CDR3nt: TGTGCCAGCAGCTTAGGTCTAGGGGGGTACCAAGAGACCCAGTACTTC; CDR3aa: CASSLGLGGYQETQYF; d_gene: -; j_gene: TRBJ2-5; v_gene: TRBV7-6; abundance: -
CDR3nt: TGTGCCACCCGAACGCTAGCGGCGAACACCGGGGAGCTGTTTTTT; CDR3aa: CATRTLAANTGELFF; d_gene: TRBD2; j_gene: TRBJ2-2; v_gene: TRBV3-1; abundance: -
CDR3nt: TGTGCCACCAGTGATTTGGGGCAGGGGCGCGATGAGCAGTTCTTC; CDR3aa: CATSDLGQGRDEQFF; d_gene: -; j_gene: TRBJ2-1; v_gene: TRBV24-1; abundance: few
CDR3nt: TGTGCCAGCAGCCATGCGAATCAGCCCCAGCATTTT; CDR3aa: CASSHANQPQHF; d_gene: -; j_gene: TRBJ1-5; v_gene: TRBV7-2; abundance: few